One and the same sample provided the 17 T cell receptor beta chains below, sequenced in a study of T cells after yellow fever vaccination. Each CDR3 protein is one row after TCRdb ran MiXCR on the 5' RACE reads. The data hold under 550,000 distinct CDR3 sequences, with 20% to 25% observed a single time. Specimen: PBMCs, collected roughly 20 days after the first yellow fever vaccination. The receptors shown here come from a man aged 18 to 30 who received the YFV17D yellow fever vaccine.

This chain's CDR3 is CASSLPAGGRETQYF. CDR3 coding DNA: TGTGCCAGCAGCTTACCAGCGGGGGGGAGAGAGACCCAGTACTTC. The V call is TRBV7-2, the J call TRBJ2-5, with TRBD2 matching over 10 bases. Germline values: CDR1 SGHTA, CDR2 FQGNSA. The junction had 4 bases not matched to a gene; V was cut back by 2 bases and J by 4 bases. The CDR3 sequence is 15 residues long. Complete variable domain (other parts from reference TRBV7-2 and TRBJ2-5): GAGVSQSPSNKVTEKGKDVELRCDPISGHTALYWYRQSLGQGLEFLIYFQGNSAPDKSGLPSDRFSAERTGGSVSTLTIQRTQQEDSAVYLCASSLPAGGRETQYFGPGTRLLVL.

This rearrangement joins TRBV11-3 to TRBJ2-5; 8 bases align to TRBD1. CDR1 and CDR2 (germline): SGHNT, YENEEA. The J segment lost 4 bases and the V segment lost 5 bases, leaving 9 bases of the junction unmatched. CDR3 size: 15 residues. The CDR3 region is CASSQAGQGGETQYF. CDR3 nucleotides: TGTGCCAGCAGCCAAGCCGGACAGGGAGGAGAGACCCAGTACTTC.

This clonotype occurred many times. The chain uses TRBV12-3 or TRBV12-4 and TRBJ2-1; TRBD1 agrees at 12 bases. V trimming: 5 bases; J trimming: 8 bases; junction bases outside the gene matches: 7. The CDR3 extends over 15 amino acids. The CDR3 here is CASSQGTGGWDEQFF. Written as DNA, the CDR3 is TGTGCCAGCAGTCAGGGGACAGGGGGCTGGGATGAGCAGTTCTTC.

The V call is TRBV20-1, the J call TRBJ2-6; a weak D match, TRBD1 (7 bases). This CDR3 has 18 residues. V was trimmed by 2 bases and J by 0 bases, leaving 17 bases between them. CDR1 and CDR2 from the germline V gene are DFQATT and SNEGSKA (reference sequence). The CDR3 sequence: CSARPRGVALSGANVLTF. CDR3 coding DNA: TGCAGTGCTAGACCCAGGGGGGTTGCCCTCTCTGGGGCCAACGTCCTGACTTTC.

This clonotype occurred a few times. Here the CDR3 reads CSVEDGSYEQYV. DNA of the CDR3: TGCAGCGTTGAAGACGGTTCCTACGAGCAGTACGTC. The chain is built from TRBV29-1 and TRBJ2-7; D is undetermined. V gave up 0 bases and J gave up 1 base, with 4 bases separating them. This CDR3 has 12 amino acids. From germline, CDR1 is SQVTM and CDR2 ANQGSEA.

The CDR3 DNA follows: TGCGCCAGCAGCCAAGATCTTGGGTCACACGGGGAGCTGTTTTTT. Translation gives CASSQDLGSHGELFF. J is TRBJ2-2 and V is TRBV4-3; unclear D gene. V dropped 0 bases and J dropped 7 bases, with 12 bases sitting between them. The CDR3 sequence is 15 residues long. Germline assignment: CDR1 LGHNA and CDR2 YSLEER.

This clonotype appeared a few times. The chain couples TRBV3-1 to TRBJ1-5; no reliable D call. CDR1 and CDR2 from the germline V gene are LGHDT and YNNKEL (reference sequence). The CDR3 totals 13 residues. Between the trimmed V and J ends, which lost 4 bases and 2 bases, there was a span of 6 bases. The CDR3 reads CASSPFGNQPQHF. The CDR3 bases are TGTGCCAGCAGCCCTTTCGGCAATCAGCCCCAGCATTTT.

This clonotype was seen a handful of times. The V and J genes are TRBV29-1 and TRBJ1-1; possible D gene TRBD1, 6 bases. The CDR3 sequence is 13 residues long. The germline V gene has CDR1 SQVTM and CDR2 ANQGSEA. Trimming removed 7 bases from V and 3 bases from J, with 15 bases in between. The CDR3 loop reads CSARTALYTEAFF. DNA for the CDR3: TGCAGCGCCAGGACAGCCCTGTACACTGAAGCTTTCTTT.

This clonotype has only a few counts. The chain carries TRBV15 and TRBJ1-5; possibly TRBD1 for D (5 bases). CDR1 and CDR2 from the germline V gene are LNHNV and YYDKDF (reference sequence). V was pared by 5 bases and J by 6 bases, with 17 bases between. The CDR3 totals 15 residues. The CDR3 coding sequence is TGTGCCACCAGCCCAACGGGGGACCGAGGTCAGCCCCAGCATTTT. Translated: CATSPTGDRGQPQHF.

This clonotype was seen only a few times. The CDR3 region has the DNA TGTGCCAGCAGCGAAGCGTACGGAGCTAACTATGGCTACACCTTC. As protein: CASSEAYGANYGYTF. The rearrangement joins TRBV7-2 to TRBJ1-2; no clear D. The CDR3 length is 15 residues. Deletions cut 5 bases from V and 0 bases from J, with 13 bases between. CDR1 is SGHTA, CDR2 FQGNSA, per germline.

The chain has TRBV7-6 and TRBJ1-3, with a weak D call TRBD1 (6 bases). Germline CDR1 and CDR2: SGHVS and FNYEAQ. The CDR3 runs 15 residues. The V and J ends lost 7 bases and 2 bases respectively, with 15 bases between them. CDR3 region: CASMINRAPGNTIYF. The CDR3 bases are TGTGCCAGCATGATAAACAGGGCGCCTGGAAACACCATATATTTT.

The table lists this clonotype with many counts. The rearrangement links TRBV7-8 to TRBJ2-1; 11 bases are a match to TRBD2. The J segment lost 7 bases and the V segment lost 5 bases, leaving 10 bases of the junction unmatched. There are 16 residues in the CDR3. The V gene's germline CDR1 is SGHVS and CDR2 FQNEAQ. The CDR3 DNA reads TGTGCCAGCAGCGTACTAGCGGGGGTCGACAGGAATGAGCAGTTCTTC. This codes for CASSVLAGVDRNEQFF.

This clonotype was found a few times. The CDR3 DNA reads TGTGCCAGTAGTATTCGAGCGGGGGGACACAATGAGCAGTTCTTC. This sequence encodes CASSIRAGGHNEQFF. The chain couples TRBV19 to TRBJ2-1, with 9 bases matching TRBD2. This CDR3 spans 15 amino acids. Germline-derived CDR1 and CDR2 are LNHDA and SQIVND (reference sequence). The V segment lost 3 bases and the J segment 5 bases; nucleotides outside the gene matches: 5.

This chain's CDR3 is CASSSTSGGSNTGELFF. For the CDR3, the DNA is TGTGCCAGCAGCTCGACTAGCGGGGGGTCGAACACCGGGGAGCTGTTTTTT. The chain recombines TRBV7-9 with TRBJ2-2; 13 positions agree with TRBD2. Germline CDR1 reads SEHNR; CDR2 reads FQNEAQ (reference sequence). The length of the CDR3 is 17 residues. The J segment lost 0 bases and the V segment lost 4 bases, leaving 2 bases of the junction unmatched. Full variable domain (missing parts from reference TRBV7-9 and TRBJ2-2): DTGVSQNPRHKITKRGQNVTFRCDPISEHNRLYWYRQTLGQGPEFLTYFQNEAQLEKSRLLSDRFSAERPKGSFSTLEIQRTEQGDSAMYLCASSSTSGGSNTGELFFGEGSRLTVL.

This clonotype turned up a few times. J is TRBJ2-4 and V is TRBV5-1; 7 bases match TRBD1. Germline-derived CDR1 and CDR2 are SGHRS and YFSETQ. Germline trimming cut 5 bases from V and 5 bases from J; bases unmatched to any gene: 7. This CDR3 is built from 14 residues. The CDR3 coding sequence is TGCGCCAGCAGTAATCCGGGACAGCAAAACATTCAGTACTTC. It encodes CASSNPGQQNIQYF.

There are a few counts of this clonotype. The J gene is TRBJ1-1, the V gene TRBV24-1, with D uncertain. The CDR3 sequence is 13 residues long. Germline loops: CDR1 KGHDR, CDR2 SFDVKD. V lost 3 bases and J lost 4, with 8 bases in between. This CDR3 reads CATSDPGGTEAFF. The CDR3, as DNA: TGTGCCACCAGTGATCCGGGTGGCACTGAAGCTTTCTTT.

This clonotype showed up just a few times. The junction departs from germline at one end; a sequencing error may be responsible. The chain combines TRBV12-3 or TRBV12-4 with TRBJ2-1; a possible D gene is TRBD2 (7 bases). The CDR3 extends over 14 amino acids. The CDR3 DNA reads as TGTGCCAGCAGCAGCTATGAGGGGGGGGTGATCCAGATCTTC. Its protein product is CASSSYEGGVIQIF.